A single sample gave rise to the 4 T cell receptor beta chains below, sequenced in a study of blood T cell repertoires in COVID-19 (dated by TCRdb to about 2020). Library preparation used the immunoSEQ multiplex PCR assay. Entries here come from immuneACCESS through TCRdb and include only in-frame sequences with V and J called. Some clones fail to appear in such tables; in the studies checked, an unresolved V gene covers under half of the shortfall, and the cause of the remainder is unknown. Counted in this sample were about 120,000 clones; 85% of them appeared once. Over 25% of the sample is held by the ten biggest clonotypes. Sequencing was done on a sample of peripheral blood. These receptors originate from a woman older than 75 with acute or convalescent COVID-19.

This chain's CDR3 is CASSPPSSGGYNEQFF. DNA of the CDR3: TGTGCCAGCTCACCACCTTCTAGCGGGGGATACAATGAGCAGTTCTTC. The chain uses TRBV18 and TRBJ2-1, with TRBD2 matching over 10 bases. The CDR3 sequence is 16 residues long. The V gene end was trimmed by 0 bases and the J gene end by 4 bases; junction bases not matched to a gene: 3. Per germline, CDR1 KGHSH and CDR2 LQKENI.

This clone has a handful of counts. V and J are TRBV19 and TRBJ1-2; D not certain. This CDR3 spans 14 amino acids. Germline V gene data show CDR1 as LNHDA and CDR2 as SQIVND (reference sequence). The ends were cut back, 5 bases at V and 4 bases at J, with 14 bases in the middle. The CDR3 protein is CASSPREGGYGYTF. CDR3 DNA: TGTGCCAGTAGTCCCCGGGAAGGAGGCTATGGCTACACCTTC.

This clone was seen only a few times. The V and J genes are TRBV7-9 and TRBJ1-6; D call uncertain. The germline gives CDR1 SEHNR, CDR2 FQNEAQ (reference sequence). V lost 2 bases to trimming and J lost 8 bases, with 13 bases between them. CDR3 size: 15 residues. The CDR3 protein is CASSLLTDRDSPLHF. The CDR3 bases are TGTGCCAGCAGCTTACTTACGGATCGGGATTCACCCCTCCACTTT.

A few counts support this clone. The chain uses TRBV30 and TRBJ1-5; D call uncertain. Germline CDR1 reads GTSNPN; CDR2 reads SVGIG (reference sequence). V dropped 3 bases and J dropped 7 bases, with 13 bases sitting between them. This CDR3 has 13 amino acids. CDR3 residues: CAWRDSIGQPQHF. The CDR3 DNA sequence: TGTGCCTGGAGGGACTCCATAGGGCAGCCCCAGCATTTT.